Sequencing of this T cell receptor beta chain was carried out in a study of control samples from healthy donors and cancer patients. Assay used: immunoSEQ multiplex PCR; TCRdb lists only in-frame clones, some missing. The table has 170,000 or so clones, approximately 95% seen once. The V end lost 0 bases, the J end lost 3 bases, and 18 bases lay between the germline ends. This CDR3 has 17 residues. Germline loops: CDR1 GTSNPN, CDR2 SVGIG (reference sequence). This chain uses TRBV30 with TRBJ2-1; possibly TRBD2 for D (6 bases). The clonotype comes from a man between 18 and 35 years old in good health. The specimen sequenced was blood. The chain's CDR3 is CAWSVLGSGRYYNEQFF. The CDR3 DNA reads TGTGCCTGGAGTGTACTAGGCAGCGGGCGATACTACAATGAGCAGTTCTTC.